This T cell receptor (beta chain) was profiled in a study of Graves' ophthalmopathy and Graves' hyperthyroidism. Study observations and caveats: Discrimination between ophthalmopathy and stable hyperthyroidism by a 13-signature model showed nearly 90% sensitivity and 65% to 84% specificity.

Germline lookup yields CDR1 DFQATT and CDR2 SNEGSKA (reference sequence). Trimming stripped 6 bases from V and 0 bases from J, with 11 bases between. The CDR3 contains 13 residues. Researchers took RNA transcripts and amplified TCR beta CDR3 regions from them. Second-round multiplex PCR came after a first-round RT-PCR that employed HTBI primers. TCRdb reanalysed the multiplex PCR reads using MiXCR and keeps one entry per CDR3 protein. Seen here are 660,000 or so distinct CDR3 sequences, 35% to 50% observed once, and the top ten hold more than 2.5%. The sample holds many counts of this clonotype. Its antigen is not known. The diagnostic workup employed clinical symptoms, serum thyroxine, TRAb, thyroid ultrasound and orbital computed tomography.

Input material: peripheral blood. The sequence came from an adult man with Graves' ophthalmopathy. The rearrangement uses TRBV20-1 and TRBJ1-1; D might be TRBD1 (6 bases). Here the CDR3 reads CSAGQNMNTEAFF. CDR3 DNA: TGCAGTGCCGGACAGAACATGAACACTGAAGCTTTCTTT.